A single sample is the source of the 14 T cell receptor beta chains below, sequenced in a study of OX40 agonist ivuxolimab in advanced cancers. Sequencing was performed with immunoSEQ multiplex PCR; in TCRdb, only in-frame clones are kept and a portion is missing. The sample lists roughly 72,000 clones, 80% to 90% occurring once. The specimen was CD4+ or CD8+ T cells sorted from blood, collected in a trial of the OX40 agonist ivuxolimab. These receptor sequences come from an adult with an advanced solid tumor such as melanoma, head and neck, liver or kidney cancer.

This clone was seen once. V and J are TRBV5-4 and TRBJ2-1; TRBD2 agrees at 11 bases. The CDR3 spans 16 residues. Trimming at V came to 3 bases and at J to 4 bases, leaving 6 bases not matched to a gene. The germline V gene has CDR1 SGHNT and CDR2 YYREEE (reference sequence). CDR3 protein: CASSSRTSGYYNEQFF. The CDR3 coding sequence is TGTGCCAGCAGCTCCCGGACTAGCGGGTATTACAATGAGCAGTTCTTC.

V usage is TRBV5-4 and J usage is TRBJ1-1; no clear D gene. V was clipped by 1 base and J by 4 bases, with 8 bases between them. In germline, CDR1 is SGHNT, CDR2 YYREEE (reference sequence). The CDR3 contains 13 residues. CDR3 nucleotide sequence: TGTGCCAGCAGCTTGAGGGTCGGCACTGAAGCTTTCTTT. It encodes CASSLRVGTEAFF.

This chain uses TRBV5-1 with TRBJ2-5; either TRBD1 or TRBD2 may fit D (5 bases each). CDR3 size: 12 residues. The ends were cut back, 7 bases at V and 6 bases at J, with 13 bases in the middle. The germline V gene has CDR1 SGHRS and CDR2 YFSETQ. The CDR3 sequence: CASAGGGKTQYF. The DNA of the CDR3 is TGCGCCAGCGCCGGTGGGGGAAAGACCCAGTACTTC.

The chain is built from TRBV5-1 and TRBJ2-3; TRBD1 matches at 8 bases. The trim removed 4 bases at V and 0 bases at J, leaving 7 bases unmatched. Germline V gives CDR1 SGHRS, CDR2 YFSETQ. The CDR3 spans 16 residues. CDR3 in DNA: TGCGCCAGCAGCCACTACAGGGGGTCTAGCACAGATACGCAGTATTTT. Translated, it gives CASSHYRGSSTDTQYF.

DNA for the CDR3: TGTGCCAGCAGCTTGGGACAGTACAATGAGCAGTTCTTC. Its translation is CASSLGQYNEQFF. The rearrangement links TRBV5-4 to TRBJ2-1; possible D gene TRBD1, 5 bases. This CDR3 comprises 13 residues. With 0 bases removed from V and 4 bases from J, the gap between germline ends came to 5 bases. Germline CDR1 is SGHNT and CDR2 is YYREEE (reference sequence).

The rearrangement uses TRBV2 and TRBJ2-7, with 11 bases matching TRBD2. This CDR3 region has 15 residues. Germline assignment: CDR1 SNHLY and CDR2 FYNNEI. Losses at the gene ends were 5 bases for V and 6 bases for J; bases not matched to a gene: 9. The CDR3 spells CASSQLAGDFGEQYF. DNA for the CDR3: TGTGCCAGCAGTCAACTAGCGGGAGATTTCGGCGAGCAGTACTTC. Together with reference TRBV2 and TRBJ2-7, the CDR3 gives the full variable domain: EPEVTQTPSHQVTQMGQEVILRCVPISNHLYFYWYRQILGQKVEFLVSFYNNEISEKSEIFDDQFSVERPDGSNFTLKIRSTKLEDSAMYFCASSQLAGDFGEQYFGPGTRLTVT.

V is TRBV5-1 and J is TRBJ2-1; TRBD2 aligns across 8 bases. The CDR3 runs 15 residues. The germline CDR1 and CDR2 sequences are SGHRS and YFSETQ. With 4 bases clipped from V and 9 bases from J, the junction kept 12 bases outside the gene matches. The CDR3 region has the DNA TGCGCCAGCAGCGCGGGACTAGATTTTGGGACTGAGCAGTTCTTC. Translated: CASSAGLDFGTEQFF.

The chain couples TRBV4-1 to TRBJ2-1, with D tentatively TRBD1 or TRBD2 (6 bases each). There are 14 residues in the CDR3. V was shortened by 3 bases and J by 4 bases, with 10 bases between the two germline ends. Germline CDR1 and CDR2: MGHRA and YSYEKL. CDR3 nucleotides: TGCGCCAGCAGCCACCGGGGGCCATACAATGAGCAGTTCTTC. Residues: CASSHRGPYNEQFF.

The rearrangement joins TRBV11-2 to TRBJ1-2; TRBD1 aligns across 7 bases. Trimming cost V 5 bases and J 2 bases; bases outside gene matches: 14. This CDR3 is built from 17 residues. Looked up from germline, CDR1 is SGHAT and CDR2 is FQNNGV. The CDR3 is CASSRDLDRVGNYGYTF. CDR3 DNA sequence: TGTGCCAGCAGCCGAGACCTAGACAGGGTTGGAAACTATGGCTACACCTTC.

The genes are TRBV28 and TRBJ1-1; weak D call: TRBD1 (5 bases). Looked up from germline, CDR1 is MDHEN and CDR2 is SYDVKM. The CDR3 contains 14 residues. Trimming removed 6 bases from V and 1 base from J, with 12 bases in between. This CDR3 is CASSVGGGNTEAFF. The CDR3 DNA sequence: TGTGCCAGCAGCGTGGGTGGGGGGAACACTGAAGCTTTCTTT.

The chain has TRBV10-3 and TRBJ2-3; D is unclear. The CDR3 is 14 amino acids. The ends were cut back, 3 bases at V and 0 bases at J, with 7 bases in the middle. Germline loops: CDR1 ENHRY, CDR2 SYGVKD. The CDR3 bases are TGTGCCATCAGTGACTACTCTAGCACAGATACGCAGTATTTT. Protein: CAISDYSSTDTQYF.

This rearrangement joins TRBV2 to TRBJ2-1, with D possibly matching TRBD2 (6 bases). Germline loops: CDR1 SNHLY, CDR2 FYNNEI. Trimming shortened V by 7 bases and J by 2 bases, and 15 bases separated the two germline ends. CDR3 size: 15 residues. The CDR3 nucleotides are TGTGCCAGCAAGGCGATAGCGGCACCCTACAATGAGCAGTTCTTC. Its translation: CASKAIAAPYNEQFF.

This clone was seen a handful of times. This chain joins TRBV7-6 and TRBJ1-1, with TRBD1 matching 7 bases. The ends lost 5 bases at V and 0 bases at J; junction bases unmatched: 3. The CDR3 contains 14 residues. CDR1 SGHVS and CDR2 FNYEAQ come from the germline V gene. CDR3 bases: TGTGCCAGCAGCCCCGGACAGGTGAACACTGAAGCTTTCTTT. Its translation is CASSPGQVNTEAFF. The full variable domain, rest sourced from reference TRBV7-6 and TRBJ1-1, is GAGVSQSPRYKVTKRGQDVALRCDPISGHVSLYWYRQALGQGPEFLTYFNYEAQQDKSGLPNDRFSAERPEGSISTLTIQRTEQRDSAMYRCASSPGQVNTEAFFGQGTRLTVV.

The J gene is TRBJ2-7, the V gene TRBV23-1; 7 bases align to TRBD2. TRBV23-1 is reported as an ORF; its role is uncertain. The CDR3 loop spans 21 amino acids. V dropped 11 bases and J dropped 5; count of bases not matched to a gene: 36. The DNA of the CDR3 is TGCGCCGGACCGTCTCCAATTGACAGTACTTTGGAGCGGCGGGAGCTCGACGAGCAGTACTTC. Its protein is CAGPSPIDSTLERRELDEQYF.